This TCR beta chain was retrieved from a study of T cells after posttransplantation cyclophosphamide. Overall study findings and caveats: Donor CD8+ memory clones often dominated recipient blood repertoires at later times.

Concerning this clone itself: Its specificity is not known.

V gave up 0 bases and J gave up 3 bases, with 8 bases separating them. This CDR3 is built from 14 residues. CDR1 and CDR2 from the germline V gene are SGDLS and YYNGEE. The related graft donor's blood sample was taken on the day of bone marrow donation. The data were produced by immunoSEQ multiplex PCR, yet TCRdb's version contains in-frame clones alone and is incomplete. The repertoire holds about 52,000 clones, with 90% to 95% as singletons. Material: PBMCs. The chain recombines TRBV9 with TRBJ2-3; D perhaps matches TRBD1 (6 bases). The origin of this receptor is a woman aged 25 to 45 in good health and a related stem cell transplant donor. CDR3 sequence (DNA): TGTGCCAGCAGCGTAGGCCAGGGGACAGATACGCAGTATTTT. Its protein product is CASSVGQGTDTQYF. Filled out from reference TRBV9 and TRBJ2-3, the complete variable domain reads DSGVTQTPKHLITATGQRVTLRCSPRSGDLSVYWYQQSLDQGLQFLIQYYNGEERAKGNILERFSAQQFPDLHSELNLSSLELGDSALYFCASSVGQGTDTQYFGPGTRLTVL.